Below, 9 T cell receptor beta chains from the same sample are listed, as sequenced in a study of T-cell memory formation after mild COVID-19. MiXCR, applied by TCRdb to the 5' RACE reads, yields one record per CDR3 protein. The sample holds approximately 270,000 distinct CDR3 sequences, roughly 15% seen once. The specimen was PBMCs or a T cell subset sorted from them (not recorded which). These receptors all come from a man aged 18 to 35 who had mild COVID-19 (a few samples of this study predate the infection). Cell type and time point are not known.

The rearrangement uses TRBV4-1 and TRBJ1-1; possible D gene TRBD1, 5 bases. The V gene's germline CDR1 is MGHRA and CDR2 YSYEKL. The CDR3 sequence is 13 residues long. Trimming removed 2 bases from V and 6 bases from J, with 10 bases in between. In DNA form, the CDR3 reads TGCGCCAGCAGCCAACAGGGATTATCTGAAGCTTTCTTT. This gives the protein CASSQQGLSEAFF.

Ten or more counts support this clonotype. The rearrangement uses TRBV20-1 and TRBJ2-3; 7 nucleotides line up with TRBD2. The germline V gene has CDR1 DFQATT and CDR2 SNEGSKA (reference sequence). Trimming removed 0 bases from V and 7 bases from J; junction bases left unmatched: 10. The CDR3 has 15 amino acids. In DNA, the CDR3 is TGCAGTGCTAGAGATCATCTAGCGGTGAAGAATACGCAGTATTTT. This codes for CSARDHLAVKNTQYF.

This clonotype was seen only a few times. This chain connects TRBV12-3 or TRBV12-4 to TRBJ1-5; D not resolved. The germline V and J ends were trimmed by 3 bases and 4 bases, with 16 bases remaining between them. The CDR3 spans 16 residues. The CDR3 DNA reads TGTGCCAGCAGTTTGTTGGGTAAGGAACGAAATCAGCCCCAGCATTTT. Translated: CASSLLGKERNQPQHF.

This clonotype has only a few counts. This chain links TRBV20-1 with TRBJ2-3, with 7 bases matching TRBD2. Germline V gene sequence: CDR1 DFQATT, CDR2 SNEGSKA (reference sequence). This CDR3 region has 14 residues. J lost 6 bases, V lost 6 bases, and 12 bases had no gene match. Here the CDR3 DNA reads TGCAGTGCCGGCCGACTAGCAACGTTGGATACGCAGTATTTT. Translating gives CSAGRLATLDTQYF.

The V gene is TRBV11-3, the J gene TRBJ2-1; maybe TRBD2 (5 bases). CDR3 length: 14 amino acids. Germline loops: CDR1 SGHNT, CDR2 YENEEA. V was shortened by 2 bases and J by 9 bases, with 14 bases between the two germline ends. The CDR3 DNA reads TGTGCCAGCAGCTTAAGGCCGGCGGGTGTTGAGCAGTTCTTC. It specifies CASSLRPAGVEQFF.

This clonotype is a singleton in its sample. The chain recombines TRBV2 with TRBJ2-3; D is unresolved. CDR3 length equals 15 residues. V gave up 1 base and J gave up 2 bases, with 10 bases separating them. CDR1 is SNHLY and CDR2 is FYNNEI in the germline V gene. The CDR3 region is CASSEVGSYTDTQYF. The DNA for the CDR3 is TGTGCCAGCAGTGAAGTTGGGTCATACACAGATACGCAGTATTTT.

The chain uses TRBV29-1 and TRBJ2-5; tentative D call: TRBD1 (6 bases). This CDR3 has 15 residues. Germline assignment: CDR1 SQVTM and CDR2 ANQGSEA. The V end lost 6 bases, the J end lost 1 base, and 18 bases lay between the germline ends. The CDR3 spells CSVVILQGPQETQYF. The CDR3 coding sequence is TGCAGCGTAGTAATTTTACAGGGCCCCCAAGAGACCCAGTACTTC.

With regard to this clonotype: A read error may be the cause here, since a much bigger clone is one base away. The chain links TRBV12-3 or TRBV12-4 to TRBJ2-1; perhaps TRBD2 as D (5 bases). The V end was cut by 3 bases, the J end by 9 bases, with 6 bases between. The length of the CDR3 is 11 residues. The CDR3, as DNA: TGTGCCAGCAGTTTCGGAGGTGAGCAGTTCTTC. It codes for CASSFGGEQFF.

Only a few counts were recorded for this clonotype. The chain combines TRBV12-3 or TRBV12-4 with TRBJ1-1, with D unresolved. V shed 3 bases and J shed 7 bases, with 9 bases lying between them. The CDR3 spans 12 residues. CDR3 sequence: CASSLEINEAFF. In nucleotides, the CDR3 is TGTGCCAGCAGTTTGGAAATAAATGAAGCTTTCTTT.